The clone carrying this T cell receptor beta chain was observed a few times. Its antigen is still unknown. This entry is derived from a study of T cells in Graves' hyperthyroidism and ophthalmopathy. Study-wide findings and caveats: In blood, most of the thyroid clonotypes expanded above 0.001 were also present.

At least 3 on the Clinical Activity Score was recorded for ophthalmopathy patients, who also had NOSPECS grade at least 4 and duration under 3 months. The CDR3 is 18 residues long. The junction had 11 bases not matched to a gene; V was cut back by 1 base and J by 2 bases. Germline CDR1 is SGHDT and CDR2 is YYEEEE. From RNA transcripts, TCR beta CDR3 regions were amplified. TCR CDR3 regions were first amplified by RT-PCR with HTBI primers. Each CDR3 protein gets one entry after TCRdb re-called the multiplex PCR reads with MiXCR. The sample lists hundreds of thousands of distinct CDR3 sequences; about 15% were seen once.

The receptor comes from a man younger than 35 with Graves' ophthalmopathy. The rearrangement links TRBV5-6 to TRBJ2-5, with 10 bases that match TRBD1. The sequencing sample was made of blood. The CDR3 region is CASSLSVAGTGVQETQYF. CDR3 sequence (DNA): TGTGCCAGCAGCTTGTCTGTTGCCGGGACAGGGGTTCAAGAGACCCAGTACTTC.